The 13 T cell receptor beta chains listed next were all sequenced from one sample in a study of radiotherapy plus CTLA-4 blockade in lung cancer. Sequencing was performed with immunoSEQ multiplex PCR; in TCRdb, only in-frame clones are kept and a portion is missing. The data hold 90,000 to 100,000 clones, with about four fifths observed a single time. The specimen was peripheral blood, collected from a patient treated with radiotherapy plus ipilimumab. All receptors come from a human donor with non-small cell lung cancer who had a partial response to radiotherapy plus ipilimumab. Some clones in this sample may be carry-over from other donors' samples.

Turning to this clone: One end of the junction varies from germline; a read error may be responsible. V usage is TRBV7-9 and J usage is TRBJ1-5; D gene ambiguous. The CDR3 spans 16 residues. The V gene's germline CDR1 is SEHNR and CDR2 FQNEAQ (reference sequence). The CDR3 spells CAGSFGLGPTNQPQHF. The CDR3 DNA reads TGTGCCGGCAGCTTTGGGCTGGGCCCCACTAATCAGCCCCAGCATTTT. Filled out from reference TRBV7-9 and TRBJ1-5, the complete variable domain reads DTGVSQNPRHKITKRGQNVTFRCDPISEHNRLYWYRQTLGQGPEFLTYFQNEAQLEKSRLLSDRFSAERPKGSFSTLEIQRTEQGDSAMYLCAGSFGLGPTNQPQHFGDGTRLSIL.

The V and J genes are TRBV30 and TRBJ2-5; 8 bases are shared with TRBD2. The ends lost 5 bases at V and 1 base at J; junction bases unmatched: 0. The CDR3 consists of 12 residues. Germline V gives CDR1 GTSNPN, CDR2 SVGIG (reference sequence). The CDR3 DNA is TGTGCCTGGCGGGAGGGCCAAGAGACCCAGTACTTC. As protein: CAWREGQETQYF.

This clone was counted once. In DNA, the CDR3 is TGTGCCAGCAGCCTAACAGGGGGTTTCGACACCGGGGAGCTGTTTTTT. Translated, it gives CASSLTGGFDTGELFF. The chain joins TRBV4-2 to TRBJ2-2, with 8 bases identical to TRBD1. CDR1 LGHNA and CDR2 YNFKEQ come from the germline V gene. The CDR3 is 16 residues long. J was trimmed by 3 bases and V by 4 bases; bases with no gene match: 7.

The genes are TRBV9 and TRBJ2-1; 9 positions match TRBD1. Germline V gene lookup returns CDR1 SGDLS and CDR2 YYNGEE. V was clipped by 7 bases and J by 3 bases; unmatched bases: 5. This CDR3 contains 14 residues. CDR3 DNA: TGTGCCAGCGGCCGGGACAGGGACTACAATGAGCAGTTCTTC. Translating it yields CASGRDRDYNEQFF. The complete variable domain, with remaining parts taken from reference TRBV9 and TRBJ2-1, reads DSGVTQTPKHLITATGQRVTLRCSPRSGDLSVYWYQQSLDQGLQFLIQYYNGEERAKGNILERFSAQQFPDLHSELNLSSLELGDSALYFCASGRDRDYNEQFFGPGTRLTVL.

The J gene is TRBJ1-4, the V gene TRBV20-1, with D tentatively TRBD1 (5 bases). Germline CDR1 and CDR2: DFQATT and SNEGSKA (reference sequence). The CDR3 extends over 11 amino acids. The V gene lost 5 bases and the J gene lost 7 bases, with 8 bases spanning the gap. The CDR3 reads CSAQGIEKLFF. The CDR3 coding sequence is TGCAGTGCTCAGGGCATTGAAAAACTGTTTTTT.

The genes are TRBV7-9 and TRBJ2-2, with 7 bases matching TRBD2. The germline V gene has CDR1 SEHNR and CDR2 FQNEAQ (reference sequence). CDR3 length equals 13 residues. V was pared by 8 bases and J by 2 bases, with 2 bases of the junction left unmatched. CDR3 DNA sequence: TGTGCCAGCGGGGGGGGAAACACCGGGGAGCTGTTTTTT. Translating gives CASGGGNTGELFF. The full variable domain, in which reference TRBV7-9 and TRBJ2-2 provide the parts outside the CDR3, is DTGVSQNPRHKITKRGQNVTFRCDPISEHNRLYWYRQTLGQGPEFLTYFQNEAQLEKSRLLSDRFSAERPKGSFSTLEIQRTEQGDSAMYLCASGGGNTGELFFGEGSRLTVL.

This chain connects TRBV28 to TRBJ1-2; 11 bases are a match to TRBD1. The CDR3 runs 13 residues. V gave up 6 bases and J gave up 11 bases; unmatched junction bases: 8. The germline CDR1 and CDR2 sequences are MDHEN and SYDVKM. The CDR3 DNA is TGTGCCAGCAGCTTCCGGGACAGGGGGGGGTACACCTTC. This translates into CASSFRDRGGYTF.

The sample holds a few counts of this clone. The V gene is TRBV11-3, the J gene TRBJ2-5; the match to TRBD1 covers 10 bases. The CDR3 has 13 amino acids. Germline loops: CDR1 SGHNT, CDR2 YENEEA. The ends lost 6 bases at V and 4 bases at J; junction bases unmatched: 2. The CDR3, as DNA: TGTGCCAGCAGAGGGACAGGGGTAGAGACCCAGTACTTC. As protein: CASRGTGVETQYF.

V gene TRBV7-8 combines with J gene TRBJ2-7, with TRBD2 as a possible D gene (6 bases). Germline lookup yields CDR1 SGHVS and CDR2 FQNEAQ. The germline V and J ends were trimmed by 2 bases and 1 base, with 15 bases remaining between them. This CDR3 is 16 amino acids long. CDR3 sequence: CASSLTASGRSYEQYF. In nucleotides, the CDR3 is TGTGCCAGCAGCTTAACAGCTTCAGGGAGGTCCTACGAGCAGTACTTC.

The J gene is TRBJ2-5, the V gene TRBV9; 7 nucleotides agree with TRBD2. Germline V gene lookup returns CDR1 SGDLS and CDR2 YYNGEE. The junction had 5 bases not matched to a gene; V was cut back by 7 bases and J by 2 bases. This CDR3 spans 13 amino acids. CDR3 sequence reads: CASAGGGQETQYF. CDR3 in DNA: TGTGCCAGCGCTGGGGGGGGACAAGAGACCCAGTACTTC.

The chain is built from TRBV7-2 and TRBJ2-1; 11 bases match TRBD2. CDR1 and CDR2 from the germline V gene are SGHTA and FQGNSA. The CDR3 is 15 residues long. The junction had 6 bases not matched to a gene; V was cut back by 1 base and J by 10 bases. CDR3 in amino acids: CASSLDLAGGREQFF. In nucleotides, the CDR3 is TGTGCCAGCAGCTTAGACCTAGCGGGAGGACGGGAGCAGTTCTTC.

This clone appeared a few times. V usage is TRBV28 and J usage is TRBJ2-1, with 11 bases identical to TRBD2. Germline V gene data show CDR1 as MDHEN and CDR2 as SYDVKM. With V trimmed by 11 bases and J by 7 bases, 7 bases remained unmatched. The CDR3 covers 13 residues. CDR3: CAGTSGRGNEQFF. The DNA for the CDR3 is TGTGCCGGAACTAGCGGGAGAGGTAATGAGCAGTTCTTC. The full variable domain, with the rest looked up from reference TRBV28 and TRBJ2-1, is DVKVTQSSRYLVKRTGEKVFLECVQDMDHENMFWYRQDPGLGLRLIYFSYDVKMKEKGDIPEGYSVSREKKERFSLILESASTNQTSMYLCAGTSGRGNEQFFGPGTRLTVL.

V and J are TRBV5-1 and TRBJ2-5, with 10 bases that match TRBD2. Germline V gives CDR1 SGHRS, CDR2 YFSETQ. The V gene end was trimmed by 7 bases and the J gene end by 8 bases; junction bases not matched to a gene: 26. The CDR3 extends over 19 amino acids. The CDR3 nucleotides are TGCGCCAGCCGTCCGAATGCCGGGACTAGCGCGATAGGGGGAGGAACCCAGTACTTC. Translation gives CASRPNAGTSAIGGGTQYF.